The TCR beta chain described here comes from a study of graft-versus-host responses after intestinal transplantation. Study results and caveats: The presence of high graft-versus-host to host-versus-graft clonal ratios in allografts characterized patients with graft-donor T cell macrochimerism. After transplant, early declines in HvG clones were associated with peak levels of circulating GvH clones. Analysis identified GvH clones in recipient marrow, with some appearing first in ileum or blood.

Trimming at V came to 5 bases and at J to 1 base, leaving 3 bases not matched to a gene. Germline CDR1 is SGHTA and CDR2 is FQGNSA. The CDR3 is 14 residues long. About this clone: Its specificity is unknown.

Data came from immunoSEQ multiplex PCR; TCRdb stores just in-frame clones and leaves some out. The profile covers about 100,000 clones, with roughly 84% appearing a single time and 0.85% to 1% taken by the ten largest. This TCR was recovered from a human donor who was the organ donor for an intestinal transplant. Sequenced here: unstimulated CD4+ T cells sorted from spleen or lymph node cells, sampled before transplant. The chain recombines TRBV7-2 with TRBJ1-1; 8 bases map to TRBD1. In DNA form, the CDR3 reads TGTGCCAGCAGCGCGGGACAGGAGAACACTGAAGCTTTCTTT. This codes for CASSAGQENTEAFF.